This is a list of T cell receptor beta chains from one sample in a study of identical twins. TCRdb re-derived calls from the 5' RACE reads in MiXCR, one entry per CDR3 protein. Seen here are more than 600,000 distinct CDR3 sequences, about 20% observed once, and the top ten hold over 10%. These data also formed part of another study, on T cells expressing NK-cell markers.

The sequencing sample was made of PBMCs. The receptors derive from a woman under 30 in good health. CDR3s leave out the opening cysteine and the closing phenylalanine or tryptophan. The order of the fields is CDR3 protein, V gene, D gene, J gene. A D gene is named only where the DNA matches it firmly.

CDR3: ASSHGLARPNEQF
V: TRBV12-3/TRBV12-4
D: TRBD2
J: TRBJ2-1

CDR3: SVSASGETQY
V: TRBV29-1
D: -
J: TRBJ2-5

CDR3: SFGDLWETQY
V: TRBV20-1
D: -
J: TRBJ2-5

CDR3: AIGGSYEQY
V: TRBV10-3
D: -
J: TRBJ2-7

CDR3: ASSLQGQAYEQY
V: TRBV7-8
D: -
J: TRBJ2-7

CDR3: ASSQDRQTSGANVLT
V: TRBV4-1
D: TRBD1
J: TRBJ2-6

CDR3: ASSLMGRSSYNEQF
V: TRBV13
D: -
J: TRBJ2-1

CDR3: SVGQTGHEQY
V: TRBV29-1
D: -
J: TRBJ2-7

CDR3: AIQKLGTDTQY
V: TRBV10-3
D: -
J: TRBJ2-3

CDR3: ASGAGSPLH
V: TRBV12-3/TRBV12-4
D: -
J: TRBJ1-6

CDR3: ASSRGQGSYNEQF
V: TRBV12-3/TRBV12-4
D: TRBD1
J: TRBJ2-1

CDR3: ASSHPRLAGGHPDTQY
V: TRBV7-6
D: TRBD2
J: TRBJ2-3

CDR3: ASSTTGTYSGNTIY
V: TRBV7-2
D: -
J: TRBJ1-3

CDR3: ASSHDRVWLF
V: TRBV12-3/TRBV12-4
D: TRBD1
J: TRBJ2-1

CDR3: ASSDAGYEQY
V: TRBV6-1
D: -
J: TRBJ2-7

CDR3: ATGLASPSEQY
V: TRBV25-1
D: -
J: TRBJ2-7

CDR3: ASSAGGEGIQY
V: TRBV9
D: TRBD2
J: TRBJ2-4

CDR3: ASSLNQGPTQNIQY
V: TRBV7-9
D: -
J: TRBJ2-4

CDR3: AWRDREEKLF
V: TRBV30
D: -
J: TRBJ1-4